The clone carrying this T cell receptor (beta chain) was recorded a few times. Its antigen is unidentified. There are 14 residues in the CDR3. Losses at the gene ends were 1 base for V and 8 bases for J; bases not matched to a gene: 7. Germline CDR1 and CDR2: SGHDN and FVKESK. Amplification of TCR beta CDR3 regions was performed using RNA transcripts as template. The HTBI primer set served for first-round RT-PCR of the TCR CDR3. TCRdb re-called the multiplex PCR reads through MiXCR, storing one row per CDR3 protein. The sample lists a few hundred thousand distinct CDR3 sequences; more than 15% were seen once. The data are from a study of T cells in Graves' hyperthyroidism and ophthalmopathy. General observations from the study: Ophthalmopathy got predicted by the model a median 6.5 months before its onset.

PBMCs were collected from an approximately 9.2 ml volume of fresh peripheral blood. The sequence came from a woman between 18 and 29 years old with Graves' ophthalmopathy. The specimen sequenced was blood. This chain connects TRBV14 to TRBJ2-7, with 8 bases matching TRBD1. CDR3 loop: CASSQAGTGSKQYF. The CDR3 DNA reads TGTGCCAGCAGCCAAGCCGGGACAGGCTCGAAGCAGTACTTC.